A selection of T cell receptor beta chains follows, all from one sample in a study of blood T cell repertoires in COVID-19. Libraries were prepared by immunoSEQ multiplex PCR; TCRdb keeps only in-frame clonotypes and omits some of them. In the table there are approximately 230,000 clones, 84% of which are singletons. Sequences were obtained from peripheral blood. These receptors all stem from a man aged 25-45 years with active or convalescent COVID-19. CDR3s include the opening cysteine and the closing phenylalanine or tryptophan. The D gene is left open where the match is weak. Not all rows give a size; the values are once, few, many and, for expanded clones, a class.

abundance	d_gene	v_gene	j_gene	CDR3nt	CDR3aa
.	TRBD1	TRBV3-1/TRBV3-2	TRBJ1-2	TGTGCCAGCAGCCAAGATTGGACAGGGCGGTTTGGCTACACCTTC	CASSQDWTGRFGYTF
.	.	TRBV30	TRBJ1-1	TGTGCCTGGAGTGTATACACCCGGGGCACTGAAGCTTTCTTT	CAWSVYTRGTEAFF
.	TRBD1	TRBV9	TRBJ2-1	TGTGCCAGCGGACTCCGGGACAGTTTTTACAATGAGCAGTTCTTC	CASGLRDSFYNEQFF
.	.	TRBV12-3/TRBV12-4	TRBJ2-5	TGTGCCAGCAGCGGGACTGCTAAAGAGACCCAGTACTTC	CASSGTAKETQYF
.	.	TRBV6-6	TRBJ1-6	TGTGCCAGCAGTCCCGGCGCCACAGGCGATTCACCCCTCCACTTT	CASSPGATGDSPLHF
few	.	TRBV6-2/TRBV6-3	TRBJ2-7	TGTGCCAGCAGTTTTATCTACGAGCAGTACTTC	CASSFIYEQYF
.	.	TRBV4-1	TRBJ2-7	TGCGCCAGCAGCGACCACCGGGGATACGAGCAGTACTTC	CASSDHRGYEQYF
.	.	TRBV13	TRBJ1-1	TGTGCCAGCAGCTTGACACACGGGGGGACAAACACTGAAGCTTTCTTT	CASSLTHGGTNTEAFF
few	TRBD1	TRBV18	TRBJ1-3	TGTGCCAGCTCACCACCGGCGCAGGGGGCTTCTGGAAACACCATATATTTT	CASSPPAQGASGNTIYF
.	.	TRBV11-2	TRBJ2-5	TGTGCCAGCAGCTTAGGTCAGCCTAGGTTGCAAGAGACCCAGTACTTC	CASSLGQPRLQETQYF
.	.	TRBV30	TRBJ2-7	TGTGCCTGGAGTGTCCCCCCCGGCAGGGTTGGCGAGCAGTACTTC	CAWSVPPGRVGEQYF
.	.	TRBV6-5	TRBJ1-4	TGTGCCAGCAGCCGATCCAGACAGGTTGGACTGTTTTTT	CASSRSRQVGLFF
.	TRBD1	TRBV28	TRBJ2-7	TGTGCCAGCAGTGGCTCCGGGACAGGGCACGACGAGCAGTACTTC	CASSGSGTGHDEQYF
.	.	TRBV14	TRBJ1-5	TGTGCCAGCAGCCGTCCAAATCAGCCCCAGCATTTT	CASSRPNQPQHF
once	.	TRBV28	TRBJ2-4	TGTGCCAGCAGACCACACGTGACAATTATAAGGGGAAACATTCAGTACTTC	CASRPHVTIIRGNIQYF
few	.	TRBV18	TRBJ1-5	TGTGCCAGCTCACCCTCCAATCAGCCCCAGCATTTT	CASSPSNQPQHF